These T cell receptor beta chains were read from a single sample in a study of early T cells in non-severe SARS-CoV-2 infection. TCRdb re-called the 5' RACE reads through MiXCR, storing one row per CDR3 protein. The data contain tens of thousands of distinct CDR3 sequences, approximately 6.1% of them singletons. The sample taken for sequencing was whole blood. These TCRs come from an adult who was a healthcare worker with PCR-confirmed SARS-CoV-2 infection or an uninfected control (not recorded which). Both conserved end residues are part of each CDR3. Each record gives: D gene, J gene, V gene, clone size, CDR3 DNA, CDR3 protein. The D gene is left open where the match is weak. Not every row has a clone size; where given, it reads once, few, many or a size class.

- | TRBJ1-6 | TRBV14 | many | TGTGCCAGCAGCCAAGTTACGGGTTCACCCCTCCACTTT | CASSQVTGSPLHF
- | TRBJ2-3 | TRBV11-2 | - | TGTGCCAGCGATGGGCTAAAATACACAGATACGCAGTATTTT | CASDGLKYTDTQYF
- | TRBJ1-3 | TRBV6-1 | - | TGTGCCAGCAGTGAACAGGAGAGCTCTGGAAACACCATATATTTT | CASSEQESSGNTIYF
TRBD1 | TRBJ1-5 | TRBV3-1 | many | TGTGCCAGCAGCCAAGCACCAGGGGGCGGAAGCGGTCAGCCCCAGCATTTT | CASSQAPGGGSGQPQHF
- | TRBJ2-5 | TRBV29-1 | - | TGCAGCGTTGGGGAGGAGGTGTTTCGAGAGACCCAGTACTTC | CSVGEEVFRETQYF
- | TRBJ2-1 | TRBV2 | - | TGTGCCAGCACCCCAAGCTCCTACAATGAGCAGTTCTTC | CASTPSSYNEQFF
- | TRBJ2-1 | TRBV5-1 | few | TGCGCCAGCAGCTTGTCGTTGTCTACCGAGAATGGTGAGCAGTTCTTC | CASSLSLSTENGEQFF
- | TRBJ2-5 | TRBV7-2 | - | TGTGCCAGCAGCCCGAATGGGGGGGAGACCCAGTACTTC | CASSPNGGETQYF
TRBD1 | TRBJ2-2 | TRBV24-1 | - | TGTGCCACCAGTGCCACCGGGACAGACTACACCGGGGAGCTGTTTTTT | CATSATGTDYTGELFF
TRBD2 | TRBJ2-7 | TRBV7-2 | few | TGTGCCAGCAGCTTAGCAGCGGGGGACCCACCCAGCTCCTACGAGCAGTACTTC | CASSLAAGDPPSSYEQYF
- | TRBJ2-1 | TRBV11-2 | many | TGTGCCAGCAGCCATTCGGTATATGAGCAGTTCTTC | CASSHSVYEQFF
- | TRBJ1-6 | TRBV5-1 | many | TGCGCCAGCAGCTTGGCTACGGATTCCTATAATTCACCCCTCCACTTT | CASSLATDSYNSPLHF
TRBD1 | TRBJ2-5 | TRBV27 | many | TGTGCCAGCAGCCGTGGGACAGGAATTAATCAAGAGACCCAGTACTTC | CASSRGTGINQETQYF
- | TRBJ1-2 | TRBV4-1 | few | TGCGCCAGCAGCCAAGATTTTGTGGGTTGGAACTATGGCTACACCTTC | CASSQDFVGWNYGYTF
TRBD1 | TRBJ1-6 | TRBV20-1 | many | TGCAGTGCTAGGACAGGGGGGGCCTATAATTCACCCCTCCACTTT | CSARTGGAYNSPLHF
- | TRBJ2-2 | TRBV15 | many | TGTGCCACCAGCACTGGGGGTGAGACCGGGGAGCTGTTTTTT | CATSTGGETGELFF
TRBD1 | TRBJ2-7 | TRBV5-5 | few | TGTGCCAGCAGCTTCGGGACAGGGACGGGCGAGCAGTACTTC | CASSFGTGTGEQYF
- | TRBJ2-7 | TRBV7-2 | many | TGTGCCAGCAGCTTCACCCAGGGTTCCTACGAGCAGTACTTC | CASSFTQGSYEQYF
TRBD1 | TRBJ2-2 | TRBV28 | many | TGTGCCAGCAGCTCCGCCCGGGACAGGTTACCCGGGGAGCTGTTTTTT | CASSSARDRLPGELFF
TRBD2 | TRBJ2-1 | TRBV5-5 | many | TGTGCCAGCAACTTAGGGACTAGCGGGGGCCACAATGAGCAGTTCTTC | CASNLGTSGGHNEQFF
- | TRBJ1-1 | TRBV7-9 | medium-sized | TGTGCCAGCAGCTTGACCCTCGGCACTGAAGCTTTCTTT | CASSLTLGTEAFF
- | TRBJ1-1 | TRBV6-6 | - | TGTGCCAGCAGTTCACAGGGTTTCATGAACACTGAAGCTTTCTTT | CASSSQGFMNTEAFF
- | TRBJ2-7 | TRBV14 | - | TGTGCCAGCAGCCAAGGGGACGGAGAATCCTACGAGCAGTACTTC | CASSQGDGESYEQYF
- | TRBJ1-4 | TRBV9 | few | TGTGCCAGCAGCGAAGGGTCTTCTGAAAAACTGTTTTTT | CASSEGSSEKLFF
TRBD2 | TRBJ2-1 | TRBV7-2 | many | TGTGCCAGCAGCTTGGGGACTAGCGGGGGGTTCAATGAGCAGTTCTTC | CASSLGTSGGFNEQFF
TRBD1 | TRBJ1-1 | TRBV10-2 | few | TGCGCCAGCAGTGAACAGGGGGCAGGCGAAGCTTTCTTT | CASSEQGAGEAFF
TRBD1 | TRBJ1-6 | TRBV10-2 | few | TGCGCCAGCAGTGGCCGACAGGGACCCAATTCACCCCTCCACTTT | CASSGRQGPNSPLHF
- | TRBJ2-7 | TRBV4-1 | - | TGCGCCAGCAGCCAAGATAGCTTGGCCACCTACGAGCAGTACTTC | CASSQDSLATYEQYF
- | TRBJ2-7 | TRBV9 | - | TGTGCCGGCAGCCGTTCCAATTACGAGCAGTACTTC | CAGSRSNYEQYF
- | TRBJ2-2 | TRBV4-2 | - | TGTGCCAGCAGCCTACGGAGGGGCACCGGGGAGCTGTTTTTT | CASSLRRGTGELFF
- | TRBJ2-1 | TRBV20-1 | - | TGCAGTGCTAGAAATCCCGCAGCCCTCTACAATGAGCAGTTCTTC | CSARNPAALYNEQFF
- | TRBJ1-3 | TRBV11-2 | few | TGTGCCAGCAGCTTACAGGGAGGCTCTGGAAACACCATATATTTT | CASSLQGGSGNTIYF
TRBD1 | TRBJ1-1 | TRBV7-9 | many | TGTGCCAGCAGCTTCAGACAGGGGGTAGAGAGCACTGAAGCTTTCTTT | CASSFRQGVESTEAFF
- | TRBJ2-1 | TRBV10-1 | many | TGCGCCAGCAGTGAGTACAGGGACAATGAGCAGTTCTTC | CASSEYRDNEQFF
- | TRBJ2-1 | TRBV2 | many | TGTGCCAGCAGTCCGACAAATTACAATGAGCAGTTCTTC | CASSPTNYNEQFF
- | TRBJ2-3 | TRBV28 | - | TGTGCCAGCAGTCCCCTCGAAGTCACAGATACGCAGTATTTT | CASSPLEVTDTQYF
TRBD1 | TRBJ2-3 | TRBV7-2 | few | TGTGCCAGCAGCTTAGTGGGTCAGGGGGCAGATACGCAGTATTTT | CASSLVGQGADTQYF
- | TRBJ2-3 | TRBV28 | - | TGTGCCAGCAGTTTGGCGGGCAGAACAGATACGCAGTATTTT | CASSLAGRTDTQYF
- | TRBJ2-1 | TRBV4-2 | many | TGTGCCAGCAGCGGTATGGGCCGGTTAGCCGGGGATGAGCAGTTCTTC | CASSGMGRLAGDEQFF
- | TRBJ1-2 | TRBV12-3/TRBV12-4 | few | TGTGCCAGCAGTAGGGAAAACTATGGCTACACCTTC | CASSRENYGYTF
- | TRBJ2-2 | TRBV5-1 | - | TGCGCCAGCAGCTCAGTTGGGGGCCAAAACACCGGGGAGCTGTTTTTT | CASSSVGGQNTGELFF
- | TRBJ1-1 | TRBV3-1 | - | TGTGCCAGCAGCCGACAGATTTTGGACACTGAAGCTTTCTTT | CASSRQILDTEAFF
TRBD2 | TRBJ2-7 | TRBV5-1 | - | TGCGCCAGCAGCCTAGATGGACTAGCGGATCCCTACGAGCAGTACTTC | CASSLDGLADPYEQYF
- | TRBJ1-1 | TRBV30 | - | TGTGCCTGGACTCCGGACACTGAAGCTTTCTTT | CAWTPDTEAFF
- | TRBJ1-2 | TRBV12-3/TRBV12-4 | many | TGTGCCAGCAGTTTTGAACTCTATGGCTACACCTTC | CASSFELYGYTF
- | TRBJ2-3 | TRBV5-4 | few | TGTGCCAGCAGCTCAGTGTTCACAGATACGCAGTATTTT | CASSSVFTDTQYF
- | TRBJ2-3 | TRBV6-2/TRBV6-3 | few | TGTGCCAGCGCAGATACCTCGGATACGCAGTATTTT | CASADTSDTQYF
- | TRBJ1-3 | TRBV4-3 | many | TGCGCCAGCAGCCAATCTTTTCGGGGATTAGCTGGAAACACCATATATTTT | CASSQSFRGLAGNTIYF
- | TRBJ2-5 | TRBV7-2 | many | TGTGCCAGCAGCTTACGAGGGAAGCAAGAGACCCAGTACTTC | CASSLRGKQETQYF
- | TRBJ1-4 | TRBV7-2 | - | TGTGCCAGCAGTTTTGGAGGGGGGAATGAAAAACTGTTTTTT | CASSFGGGNEKLFF
- | TRBJ2-1 | TRBV7-2 | many | TGTGCCAGCAGCTTATTAGGGATCGATGAGCAGTTCTTC | CASSLLGIDEQFF
- | TRBJ2-1 | TRBV7-2 | - | TGTGCCAGCAGTTCGGCGGGTTACAATGAGCAGTTCTTC | CASSSAGYNEQFF
- | TRBJ2-7 | TRBV20-1 | many | TGCAGTGCTAGAATGGCCTACGAGCAGTACTTC | CSARMAYEQYF
- | TRBJ2-2 | TRBV12-3/TRBV12-4 | few | TGTGCCAGCAGTTTTGAGGCCGGGGAGCTGTTTTTT | CASSFEAGELFF
- | TRBJ1-2 | TRBV30 | few | TGTGCCTGGAATAAGGACCCAAACTATGGCTACACCTTC | CAWNKDPNYGYTF
- | TRBJ2-2 | TRBV28 | - | TGTGCCAGCAGCCAACTCGGGGAGCTGTTTTTT | CASSQLGELFF
- | TRBJ2-3 | TRBV11-2 | many | TGTGCCAGCAGCTTAGCCCCCACAGATACGCAGTATTTT | CASSLAPTDTQYF
TRBD1 | TRBJ1-3 | TRBV6-6 | many | TGTGCCAGCAGCTCACAGGGGATTGAGTCTGGAAACACCATATATTTT | CASSSQGIESGNTIYF
- | TRBJ1-6 | TRBV3-1 | - | TGTGCCAGCAGCCCGGACTGGTATAATTCACCCCTCCACTTT | CASSPDWYNSPLHF
- | TRBJ2-5 | TRBV28 | many | TGTGCCAGCAGTTTAGCGGTGGCCGAGACCCAGTACTTC | CASSLAVAETQYF